Listed here are 6 T cell receptor beta chains from one sample, sequenced in a study of cytomegalovirus exposure and HLA in healthy donors. PCR used 60 Vbeta primers and 13 Jbeta primers. The assay was immunoSEQ multiplex PCR, and TCRdb's table has in-frame clones only and misses some. The sample contains roughly 200,000 clones, roughly 88% of which appear only once. Input material: PBMCs. The receptors were gathered from a boy aged 2 to 9 in good health and CMV-seronegative.

V is TRBV11-2 and J is TRBJ1-5; 9 nucleotides align to TRBD1. The ends lost 4 bases at V and 5 bases at J; junction bases unmatched: 6. The CDR3 is 15 amino acids. Germline V CDR1 and CDR2: SGHAT, FQNNGV. CDR3 sequence reads: CASSSLGTGYQPQHF. The CDR3 region has the DNA TGTGCCAGCAGCTCGCTGGGGACAGGGTATCAGCCCCAGCATTTT.

The V and J genes are TRBV7-3 and TRBJ1-2, with TRBD1 identical over 12 bases. Germline loops: CDR1 SGHTA, CDR2 FQGTGA. The CDR3 has 16 amino acids. V shed 5 bases, J shed 6 bases, and the junction held 10 bases outside the gene matches. The CDR3 DNA reads TGTGCCAGCAGCCCCACGGGACAGGGGGCCGTTCATGGCTACACCTTC. Translating it yields CASSPTGQGAVHGYTF.

V and J are TRBV27 and TRBJ2-5; maybe TRBD2 (5 bases). V was shortened by 3 bases and J by 4 bases, with 12 bases between the two germline ends. From germline, CDR1 is MNHEY and CDR2 SMNVEV (reference sequence). This CDR3 is 14 amino acids long. Written as DNA, the CDR3 is TGTGCCAGCAGTTTCTTCAGCGGCGGAGAGACCCAGTACTTC. Translated, it gives CASSFFSGGETQYF.

This chain links TRBV5-4 with TRBJ2-1, with TRBD2 identical over 9 bases. V lost 7 bases, J lost 5 bases, and 10 bases stayed unmatched. The CDR3 sequence is 15 residues long. CDR1 is SGHNT, CDR2 YYREEE, per germline (reference sequence). CDR3 residues: CASEVSGGRHNEQFF. The CDR3 DNA reads TGTGCCAGCGAAGTAAGCGGGGGGCGCCACAATGAGCAGTTCTTC.

The genes are TRBV2 and TRBJ1-4, with D perhaps TRBD1 (6 bases). The length of the CDR3 is 14 residues. Trimming stripped 8 bases from V and 7 bases from J, with 17 bases between. Germline CDR1 SNHLY, CDR2 FYNNEI. CDR3 loop: CASRLGGSIEKLFF. CDR3 sequence (DNA): TGTGCCAGCCGCTTAGGGGGAAGTATTGAAAAACTGTTTTTT.

In DNA, the CDR3 is TGTGCCAGCAGCCCCCGGACAGGAAACCCCTACGAGCAGTACTTC. It is translated as CASSPRTGNPYEQYF. This chain links TRBV9 with TRBJ2-7, with 7 nucleotides matching TRBD1. Unmatched junction bases numbered 9, after V lost 4 bases and J lost 2 bases. This CDR3 has 15 amino acids. The germline gives CDR1 SGDLS, CDR2 YYNGEE.